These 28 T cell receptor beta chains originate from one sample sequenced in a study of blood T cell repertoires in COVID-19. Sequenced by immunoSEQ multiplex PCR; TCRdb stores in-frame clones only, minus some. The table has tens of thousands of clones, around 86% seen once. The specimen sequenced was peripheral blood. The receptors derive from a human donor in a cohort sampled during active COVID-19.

Written as DNA, the CDR3 is TGTGCCAGCTCGCTCGACGGGGACTATGGCTACACCTTC. This sequence encodes CASSLDGDYGYTF. The chain carries TRBV28 and TRBJ1-2; D ambiguous. The CDR3 loop spans 13 amino acids. The V gene lost 8 bases and the J gene lost 3 bases, with 13 bases spanning the gap. Germline CDR1 MDHEN, CDR2 SYDVKM.

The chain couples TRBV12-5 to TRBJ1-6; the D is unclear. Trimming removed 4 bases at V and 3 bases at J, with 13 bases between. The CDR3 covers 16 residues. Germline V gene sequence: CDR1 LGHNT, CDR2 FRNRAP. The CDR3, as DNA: TGTGCTAGTGGTTCGTTCTCCGGGAACTATAATTCACCCCTCCACTTT. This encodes CASGSFSGNYNSPLHF.

This CDR3 reads CASSLGTGGYGYTF. Here the CDR3 DNA reads TGTGCCAGCAGCTTAGGAACAGGGGGCTATGGCTACACCTTC. V and J are TRBV7-2 and TRBJ1-2; TRBD1 agrees at 8 bases. Germline V gives CDR1 SGHTA, CDR2 FQGNSA. The V and J ends lost 1 base and 4 bases, in that order; junction bases with no gene match: 2. This CDR3 contains 14 residues. Variable domain in full (rest from reference TRBV7-2 and TRBJ1-2): GAGVSQSPSNKVTEKGKDVELRCDPISGHTALYWYRQSLGQGLEFLIYFQGNSAPDKSGLPSDRFSAERTGGSVSTLTIQRTQQEDSAVYLCASSLGTGGYGYTFGSGTRLTVV.

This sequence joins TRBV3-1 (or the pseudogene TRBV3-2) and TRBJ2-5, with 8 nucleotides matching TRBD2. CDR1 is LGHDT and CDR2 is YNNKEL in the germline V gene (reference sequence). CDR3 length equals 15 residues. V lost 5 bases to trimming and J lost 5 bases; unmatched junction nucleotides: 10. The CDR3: CASSSGGAEDETQYF. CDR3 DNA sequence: TGTGCCAGCAGCTCCGGGGGGGCCGAAGACGAGACCCAGTACTTC.

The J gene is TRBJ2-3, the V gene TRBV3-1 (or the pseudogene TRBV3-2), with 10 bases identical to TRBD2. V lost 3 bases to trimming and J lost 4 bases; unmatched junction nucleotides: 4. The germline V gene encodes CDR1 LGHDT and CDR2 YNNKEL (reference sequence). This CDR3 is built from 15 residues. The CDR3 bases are TGTGCCAGCAGCCAGGGACTAGCGAGCGCAGATACGCAGTATTTT. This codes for CASSQGLASADTQYF.

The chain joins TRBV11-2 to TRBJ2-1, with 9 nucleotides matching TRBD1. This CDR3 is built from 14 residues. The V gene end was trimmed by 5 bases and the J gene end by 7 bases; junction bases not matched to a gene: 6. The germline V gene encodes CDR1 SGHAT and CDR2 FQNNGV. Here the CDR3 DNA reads TGTGCCAGCAGCCAGGACAGGGGTTGGAATGAGCAGTTCTTC. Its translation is CASSQDRGWNEQFF.

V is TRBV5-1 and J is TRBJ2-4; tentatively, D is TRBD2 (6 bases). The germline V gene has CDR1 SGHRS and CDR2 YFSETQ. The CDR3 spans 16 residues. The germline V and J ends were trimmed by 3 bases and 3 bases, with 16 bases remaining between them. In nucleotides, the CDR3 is TGCGCCAGCAGCTCGGGACTTGAGGTGGGCAAAAACATTCAGTACTTC. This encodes CASSSGLEVGKNIQYF.

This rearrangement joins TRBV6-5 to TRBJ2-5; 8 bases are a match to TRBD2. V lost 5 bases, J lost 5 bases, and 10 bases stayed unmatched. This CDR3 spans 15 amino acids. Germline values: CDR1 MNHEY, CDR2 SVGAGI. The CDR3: CASSLGVSGVETQYF. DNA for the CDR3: TGTGCCAGCAGTCTCGGTGTTAGCGGGGTCGAGACCCAGTACTTC.

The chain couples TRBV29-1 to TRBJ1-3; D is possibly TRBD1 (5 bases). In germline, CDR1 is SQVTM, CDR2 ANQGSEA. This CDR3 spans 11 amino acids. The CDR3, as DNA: TGCAGTGCCTCCCCCGGGGGCACCATATATTTT. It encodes CSASPGGTIYF.

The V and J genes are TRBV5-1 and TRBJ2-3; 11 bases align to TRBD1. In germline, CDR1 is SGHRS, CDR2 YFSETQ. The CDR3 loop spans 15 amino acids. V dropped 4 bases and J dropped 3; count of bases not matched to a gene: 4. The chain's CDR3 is CASSNRDRGTDTQYF. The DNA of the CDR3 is TGCGCCAGCAGCAATCGGGACAGGGGGACAGATACGCAGTATTTT.

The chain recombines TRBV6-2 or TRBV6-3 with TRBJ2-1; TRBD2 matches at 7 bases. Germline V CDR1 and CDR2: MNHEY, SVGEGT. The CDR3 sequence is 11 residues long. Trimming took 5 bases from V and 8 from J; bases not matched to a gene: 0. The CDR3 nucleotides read TGTGCCAGCAGTGGGAGGGATGAGCAGTTCTTC. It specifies CASSGRDEQFF.

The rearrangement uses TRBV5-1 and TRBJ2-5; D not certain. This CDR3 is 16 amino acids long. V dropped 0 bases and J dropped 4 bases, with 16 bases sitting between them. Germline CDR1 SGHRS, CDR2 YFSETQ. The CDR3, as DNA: TGCGCCAGCAGCTTGGTTCCTGGCCGGCGGCGAGAGACCCAGTACTTC. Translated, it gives CASSLVPGRRRETQYF. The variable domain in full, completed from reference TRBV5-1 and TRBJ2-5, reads KAGVTQTPRYLIKTRGQQVTLSCSPISGHRSVSWYQQTPGQGLQFLFEYFSETQRNKGNFPGRFSGRQFSNSRSEMNVSTLELGDSALYLCASSLVPGRRRETQYFGPGTRLLVL.

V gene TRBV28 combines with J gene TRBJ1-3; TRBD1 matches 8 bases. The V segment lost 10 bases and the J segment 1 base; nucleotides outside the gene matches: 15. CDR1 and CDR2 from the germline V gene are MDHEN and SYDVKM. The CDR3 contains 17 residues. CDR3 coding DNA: TGTGCCACGGAGAAACCAGGGGGCAGTTTTTCTGGAAACACCATATATTTT. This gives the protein CATEKPGGSFSGNTIYF.

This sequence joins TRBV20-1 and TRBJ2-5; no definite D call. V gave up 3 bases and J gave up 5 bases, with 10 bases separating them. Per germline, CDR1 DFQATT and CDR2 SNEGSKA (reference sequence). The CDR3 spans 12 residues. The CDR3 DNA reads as TGCAGTGCTAGTCTGTTGAGGGAGACCCAGTACTTC. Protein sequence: CSASLLRETQYF.

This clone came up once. The CDR3 reads CASSLERGLEQYV. Here the CDR3 DNA reads TGTGCCAGCAGCTTGGAGCGGGGTTTGGAGCAGTACGTC. The rearrangement joins TRBV5-4 to TRBJ2-7; 7 bases align to TRBD2. V shed 0 bases, J shed 7 bases, and the junction held 4 bases outside the gene matches. The CDR3 runs 13 residues. Germline values: CDR1 SGHNT, CDR2 YYREEE (reference sequence).

The CDR3 DNA sequence: TGTGCCAGCAGTGCCAACAGACAGGGGGCGAACGAGCAGTACGTC. Amino acid sequence: CASSANRQGANEQYV. This chain uses TRBV2 with TRBJ2-7; 10 bases are a match to TRBD1. This CDR3 spans 15 amino acids. J gave up 5 bases and V 4 bases, and 8 bases lay outside the gene matches. Germline lookup yields CDR1 SNHLY and CDR2 FYNNEI.

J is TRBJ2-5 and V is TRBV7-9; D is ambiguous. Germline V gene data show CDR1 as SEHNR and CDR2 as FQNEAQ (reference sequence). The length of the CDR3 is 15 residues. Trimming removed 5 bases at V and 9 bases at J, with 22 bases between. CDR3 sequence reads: CASSAANVLIGAQYF. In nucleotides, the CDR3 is TGTGCCAGCAGCGCCGCCAATGTCCTGATCGGAGCCCAGTACTTC.

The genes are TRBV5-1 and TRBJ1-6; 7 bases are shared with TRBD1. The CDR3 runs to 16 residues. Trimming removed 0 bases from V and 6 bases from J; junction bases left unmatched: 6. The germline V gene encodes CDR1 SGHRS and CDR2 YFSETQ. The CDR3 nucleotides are TGCGCCAGCAGCTTGGATACAGGGGTAGCTAATTCACCCCTCCACTTT. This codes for CASSLDTGVANSPLHF.

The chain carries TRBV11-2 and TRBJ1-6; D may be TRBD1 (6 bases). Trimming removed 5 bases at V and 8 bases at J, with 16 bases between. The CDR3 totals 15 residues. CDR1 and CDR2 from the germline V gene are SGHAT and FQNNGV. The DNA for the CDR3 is TGTGCCAGCAGCCCCCGTTCAACAGGGTATTCACCCCTCCACTTT. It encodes CASSPRSTGYSPLHF.

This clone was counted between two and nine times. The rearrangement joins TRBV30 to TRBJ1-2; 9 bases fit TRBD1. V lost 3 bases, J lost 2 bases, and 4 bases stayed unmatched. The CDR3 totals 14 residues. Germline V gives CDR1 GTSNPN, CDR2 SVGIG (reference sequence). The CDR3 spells CAWSDTGGNYGYTF. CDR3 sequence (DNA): TGTGCCTGGAGCGATACAGGGGGCAACTATGGCTACACCTTC.

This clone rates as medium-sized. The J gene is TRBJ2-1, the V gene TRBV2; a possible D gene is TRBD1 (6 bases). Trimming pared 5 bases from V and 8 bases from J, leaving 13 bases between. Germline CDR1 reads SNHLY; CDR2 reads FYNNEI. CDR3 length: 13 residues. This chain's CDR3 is CASSMTGTDEQFF. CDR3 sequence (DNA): TGTGCCAGCAGTATGACAGGCACTGATGAGCAGTTCTTC.

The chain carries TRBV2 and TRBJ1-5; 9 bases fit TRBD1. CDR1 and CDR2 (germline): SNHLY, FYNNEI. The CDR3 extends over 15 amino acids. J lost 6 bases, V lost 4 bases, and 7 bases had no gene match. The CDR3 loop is CASSGYRGPAQPQHF. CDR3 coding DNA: TGTGCCAGCAGTGGTTACAGGGGGCCCGCTCAGCCCCAGCATTTT.

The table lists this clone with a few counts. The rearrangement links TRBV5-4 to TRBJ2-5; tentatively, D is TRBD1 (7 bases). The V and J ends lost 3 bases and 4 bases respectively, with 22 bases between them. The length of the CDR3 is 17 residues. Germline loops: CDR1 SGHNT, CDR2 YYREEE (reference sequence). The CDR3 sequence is CASSSDWAGGTRETQYF. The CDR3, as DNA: TGTGCCAGCAGCTCGGATTGGGCAGGGGGGACGAGAGAGACCCAGTACTTC. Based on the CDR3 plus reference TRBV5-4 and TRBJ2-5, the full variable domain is ETGVTQSPTHLIKTRGQQVTLRCSSQSGHNTVSWYQQALGQGPQFIFQYYREEENGRGNFPPRFSGLQFPNYSSELNVNALELDDSALYLCASSSDWAGGTRETQYFGPGTRLLVL.

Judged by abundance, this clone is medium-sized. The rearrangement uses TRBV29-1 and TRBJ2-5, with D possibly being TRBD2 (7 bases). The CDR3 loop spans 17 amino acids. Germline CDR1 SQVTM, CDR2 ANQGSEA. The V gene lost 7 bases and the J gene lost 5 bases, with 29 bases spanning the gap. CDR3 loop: CSASPGRGGAGQETQYF. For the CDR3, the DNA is TGCAGCGCCTCTCCGGGTAGGGGGGGAGCGGGGCAGGAGACCCAGTACTTC.

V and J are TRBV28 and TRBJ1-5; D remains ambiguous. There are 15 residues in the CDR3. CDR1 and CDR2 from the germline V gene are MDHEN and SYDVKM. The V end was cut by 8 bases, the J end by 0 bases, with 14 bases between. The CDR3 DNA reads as TGTGCCAGCCGCCCGCTTGAGTATAGCAATCAGCCCCAGCATTTT. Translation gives CASRPLEYSNQPQHF.

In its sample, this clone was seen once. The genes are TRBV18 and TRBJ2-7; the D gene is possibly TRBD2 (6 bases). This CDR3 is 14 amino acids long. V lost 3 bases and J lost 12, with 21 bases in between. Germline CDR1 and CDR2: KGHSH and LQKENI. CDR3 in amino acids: CASSPNERDFSSYV. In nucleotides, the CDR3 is TGTGCCAGCTCACCGAACGAACGGGACTTCTCTTCGTACGTC.

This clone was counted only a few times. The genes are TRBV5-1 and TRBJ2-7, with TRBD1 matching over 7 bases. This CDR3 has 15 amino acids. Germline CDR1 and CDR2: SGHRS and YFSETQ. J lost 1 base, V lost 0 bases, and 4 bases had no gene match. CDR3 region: CASSLAGTASYEQYF. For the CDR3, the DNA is TGCGCCAGCAGCTTGGCCGGGACAGCATCCTACGAGCAGTACTTC. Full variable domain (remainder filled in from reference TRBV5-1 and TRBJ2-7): KAGVTQTPRYLIKTRGQQVTLSCSPISGHRSVSWYQQTPGQGLQFLFEYFSETQRNKGNFPGRFSGRQFSNSRSEMNVSTLELGDSALYLCASSLAGTASYEQYFGPGTRLTVT.

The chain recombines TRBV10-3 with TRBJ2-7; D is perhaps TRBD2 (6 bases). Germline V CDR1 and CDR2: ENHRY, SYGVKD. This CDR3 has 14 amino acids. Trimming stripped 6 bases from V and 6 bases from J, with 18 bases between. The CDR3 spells CAIRFGGGASEQYF. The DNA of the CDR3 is TGTGCCATCAGGTTCGGCGGAGGGGCCTCCGAGCAGTACTTC.